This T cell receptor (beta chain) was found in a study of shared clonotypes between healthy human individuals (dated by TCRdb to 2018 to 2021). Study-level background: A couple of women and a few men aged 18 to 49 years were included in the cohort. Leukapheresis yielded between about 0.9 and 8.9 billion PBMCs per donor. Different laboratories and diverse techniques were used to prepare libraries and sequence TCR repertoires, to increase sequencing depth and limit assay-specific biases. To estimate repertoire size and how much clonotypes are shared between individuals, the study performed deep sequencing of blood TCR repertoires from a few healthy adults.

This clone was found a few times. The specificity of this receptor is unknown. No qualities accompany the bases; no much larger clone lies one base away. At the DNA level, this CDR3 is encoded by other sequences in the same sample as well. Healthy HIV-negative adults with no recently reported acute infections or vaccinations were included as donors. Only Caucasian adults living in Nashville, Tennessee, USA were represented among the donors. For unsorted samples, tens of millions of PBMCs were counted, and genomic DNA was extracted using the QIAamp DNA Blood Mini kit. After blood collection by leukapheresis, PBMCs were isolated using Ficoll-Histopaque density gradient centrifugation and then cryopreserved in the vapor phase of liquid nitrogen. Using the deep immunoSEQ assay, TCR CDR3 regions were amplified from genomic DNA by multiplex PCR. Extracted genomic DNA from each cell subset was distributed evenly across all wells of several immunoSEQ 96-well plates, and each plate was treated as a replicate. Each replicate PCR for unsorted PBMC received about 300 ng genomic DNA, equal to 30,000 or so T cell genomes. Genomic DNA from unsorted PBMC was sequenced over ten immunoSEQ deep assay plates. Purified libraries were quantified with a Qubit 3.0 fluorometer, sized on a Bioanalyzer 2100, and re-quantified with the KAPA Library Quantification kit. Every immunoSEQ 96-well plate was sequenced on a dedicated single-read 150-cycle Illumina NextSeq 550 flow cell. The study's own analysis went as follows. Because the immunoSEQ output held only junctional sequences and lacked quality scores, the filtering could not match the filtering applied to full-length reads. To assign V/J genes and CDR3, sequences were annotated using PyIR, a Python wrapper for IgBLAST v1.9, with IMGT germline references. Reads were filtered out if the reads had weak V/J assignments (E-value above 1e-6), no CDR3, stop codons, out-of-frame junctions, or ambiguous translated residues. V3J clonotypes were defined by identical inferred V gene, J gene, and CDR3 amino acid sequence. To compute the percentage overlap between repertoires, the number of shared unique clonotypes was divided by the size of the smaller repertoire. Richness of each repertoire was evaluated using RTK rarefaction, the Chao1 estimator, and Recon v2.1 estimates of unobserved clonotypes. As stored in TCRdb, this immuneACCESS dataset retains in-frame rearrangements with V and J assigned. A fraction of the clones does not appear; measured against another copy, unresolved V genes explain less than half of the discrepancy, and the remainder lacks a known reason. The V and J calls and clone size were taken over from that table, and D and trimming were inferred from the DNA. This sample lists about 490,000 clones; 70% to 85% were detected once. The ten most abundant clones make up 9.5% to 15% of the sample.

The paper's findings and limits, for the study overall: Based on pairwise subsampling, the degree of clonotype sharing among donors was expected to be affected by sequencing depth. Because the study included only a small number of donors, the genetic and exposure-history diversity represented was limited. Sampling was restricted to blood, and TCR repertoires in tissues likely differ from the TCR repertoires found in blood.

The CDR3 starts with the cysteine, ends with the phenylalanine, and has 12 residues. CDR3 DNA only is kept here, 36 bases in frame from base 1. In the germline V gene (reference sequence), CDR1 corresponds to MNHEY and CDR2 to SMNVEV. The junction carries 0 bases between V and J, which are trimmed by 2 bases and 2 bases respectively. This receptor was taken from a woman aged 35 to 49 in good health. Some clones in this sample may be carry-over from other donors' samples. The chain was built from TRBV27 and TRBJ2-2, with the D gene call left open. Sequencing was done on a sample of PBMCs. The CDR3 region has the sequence CASSLNTGELFF. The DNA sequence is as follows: TGTGCCAGCAGTTTAAACACCGGGGAGCTGTTTTTT.